The 30 T cell receptor beta chains below all came from one sample that was sequenced in a study of blood T cell repertoires in COVID-19. Some clones are missing from TCRdb's copy, which holds only in-frame ones; the method was immunoSEQ multiplex PCR. Counted here are 230,000 or so clones, around four fifths occurring once; the ten biggest clones make up around 8.9%. The specimen was peripheral blood. These receptors came from a man aged 35 to 55 with active or convalescent COVID-19.

This clone came up a few times. Other DNA sequences from this sample encode an identical CDR3 as well. The chain links TRBV4-1 to TRBJ1-4, with 9 nucleotides matching TRBD1. V trimming: 0 bases; J trimming: 8 bases; junction bases outside the gene matches: 4. Germline values: CDR1 MGHRA, CDR2 YSYEKL. The CDR3 sequence is 15 residues long. The CDR3 DNA follows: TGCGCCAGCAGCCAAGAACAGGGGGCGCGAGAAAAACTGTTTTTT. Translated: CASSQEQGAREKLFF.

The gene calls are TRBV7-9 and TRBJ2-2; TRBD2 agrees at 7 bases. The J segment lost 3 bases and the V segment lost 5 bases, leaving 3 bases of the junction unmatched. This CDR3 contains 14 residues. Per the germline V gene, CDR1 is SEHNR and CDR2 is FQNEAQ (reference sequence). This CDR3 reads CASSTLADTGELFF. CDR3 coding DNA: TGTGCCAGCAGCACTCTAGCGGACACCGGGGAGCTGTTTTTT.

The chain joins TRBV5-1 to TRBJ1-3, with D perhaps matching TRBD1 (5 bases). This CDR3 has 14 amino acids. CDR1 and CDR2 from the germline V gene are SGHRS and YFSETQ. The germline V and J ends were trimmed by 5 bases and 0 bases, with 9 bases remaining between them. This chain's CDR3 is CASRGPHSGNTIYF. CDR3 nucleotide sequence: TGCGCCAGCAGGGGGCCTCACTCTGGAAACACCATATATTTT. Supplemented by reference TRBV5-1 and TRBJ1-3, the full variable domain reads KAGVTQTPRYLIKTRGQQVTLSCSPISGHRSVSWYQQTPGQGLQFLFEYFSETQRNKGNFPGRFSGRQFSNSRSEMNVSTLELGDSALYLCASRGPHSGNTIYFGEGSWLTVV.

The table lists this clone with a count of one. The chain uses TRBV11-3 and TRBJ2-3; perhaps TRBD1 as D (6 bases). V shed 5 bases and J shed 1 base, with 16 bases lying between them. This CDR3 has 16 residues. The germline CDR1 and CDR2 sequences are SGHNT and YENEEA. The CDR3 nucleotides read TGTGCCAGCAGCCGTTCTACAGGGTGGGGCACAGATACGCAGTATTTT. It is translated as CASSRSTGWGTDTQYF.

J is TRBJ1-6 and V is TRBV6-5; the D is unclear. Per the germline V gene, CDR1 is MNHEY and CDR2 is SVGAGI. V lost 1 base, J lost 6 bases, and 10 bases lay in between. The CDR3 contains 15 residues. The CDR3 loop is CASSYYPGGNSPLHF. In nucleotides, the CDR3 is TGTGCCAGCAGTTACTATCCGGGTGGTAATTCACCCCTCCACTTT.

The V and J genes are TRBV29-1 and TRBJ1-1; no firm D call. The germline V gene encodes CDR1 SQVTM and CDR2 ANQGSEA. This CDR3 has 13 residues. The V and J ends lost 1 base and 8 bases respectively, with 14 bases between them. CDR3 sequence: CSVEGMVEGEAFF. The CDR3 DNA reads TGCAGCGTTGAAGGGATGGTGGAGGGAGAAGCTTTCTTT.

This sequence joins TRBV4-2 and TRBJ2-5, with 7 bases that match TRBD1. Trimming removed 1 base from V and 5 bases from J; junction bases left unmatched: 4. The length of the CDR3 is 14 residues. Germline values: CDR1 LGHNA, CDR2 YNFKEQ. The CDR3 here is CASSQVGQPETQYF. The CDR3 bases are TGTGCCAGCAGCCAAGTGGGACAGCCCGAGACCCAGTACTTC.

This clone has only a few counts. The CDR3 loop is CSGGQGSSEAFF. CDR3 DNA sequence: TGCAGCGGGGGACAGGGGTCTTCTGAAGCTTTCTTT. The chain has TRBV29-1 and TRBJ1-1; 10 bases fit TRBD1. Trimming removed 7 bases from V and 6 bases from J; junction bases left unmatched: 5. CDR3 size: 12 residues. Germline CDR1 is SQVTM and CDR2 is ANQGSEA. The full variable domain, with the rest looked up from reference TRBV29-1 and TRBJ1-1, is SAVISQKPSRDICQRGTSLTIQCQVDSQVTMMFWYRQQPGQSLTLIATANQGSEATYESGFVIDKFPISRPNLTFSTLTVSNMSPEDSSIYLCSGGQGSSEAFFGQGTRLTVV.

The V gene is TRBV21-1, the J gene TRBJ2-1; TRBD2 is the table's D call, not checked against the DNA. TRBV21-1 is noted as a pseudogene. The CDR3 runs to 24 residues. The CDR3 DNA follows: TGTGCCAGCAGCATTACCCTTCTCATAGATACGGGACTAGCGGGAGTCCCAGAGGAGAATGAGCAGTTCTTC. This codes for CASSITLLIDTGLAGVPEENEQFF.

J is TRBJ2-5 and V is TRBV30, with D perhaps TRBD1 (6 bases). Between the trimmed V and J ends, which lost 3 bases and 2 bases, there was a span of 16 bases. Germline loops: CDR1 GTSNPN, CDR2 SVGIG (reference sequence). The CDR3 covers 15 residues. The CDR3: CAWRTGQSVQETQYF. DNA for the CDR3: TGTGCCTGGAGGACCGGACAGAGTGTACAAGAGACCCAGTACTTC.

This clone has at least ten counts. The chain is built from TRBV7-2 and TRBJ2-7; 13 bases agree with TRBD2. The CDR3 is 18 amino acids. Germline lookup yields CDR1 SGHTA and CDR2 FQGNSA. With 8 bases clipped from V and 0 bases from J, the junction kept 13 bases outside the gene matches. CDR3 protein: CASDSGTSGDKSSYEQYF. For the CDR3, the DNA is TGTGCCAGCGACTCGGGGACTAGCGGGGACAAGAGCTCCTACGAGCAGTACTTC.

This clone was detected only a few times. V usage is TRBV7-9 and J usage is TRBJ2-7, with no clear D. V gave up 2 bases and J gave up 5 bases, with 7 bases separating them. Germline V lookup: CDR1 SEHNR, CDR2 FQNEAQ (reference sequence). The CDR3 runs to 12 residues. The CDR3 region is CASSLQVHEQYF. As DNA, the CDR3 is TGTGCCAGCAGCTTACAGGTTCACGAGCAGTACTTC. The whole variable domain, filled in from reference TRBV7-9 and TRBJ2-7, reads DTGVSQNPRHKITKRGQNVTFRCDPISEHNRLYWYRQTLGQGPEFLTYFQNEAQLEKSRLLSDRFSAERPKGSFSTLEIQRTEQGDSAMYLCASSLQVHEQYFGPGTRLTVT.

The V gene is TRBV19, the J gene TRBJ2-3; perhaps TRBD2 as D (6 bases). CDR3 length: 14 amino acids. CDR1 is LNHDA, CDR2 SQIVND, per germline (reference sequence). Trimming cost V 11 bases and J 0 bases, with 15 bases left between them. As DNA, the CDR3 is TGTGCCTCAAGGGGCGGGATGAGCACAGATACGCAGTATTTT. Encoded protein: CASRGGMSTDTQYF. The full variable domain, its missing parts supplied by reference TRBV19 and TRBJ2-3, is DGGITQSPKYLFRKEGQNVTLSCEQNLNHDAMYWYRQDPGQGLRLIYYSQIVNDFQKGDIAEGYSVSREKKESFPLTVTSAQKNPTAFYLCASRGGMSTDTQYFGPGTRLTVL.

CDR3 DNA: TGTGCCACCAGTGACCGGACTAGCGGGAGGGCTTGGGAGCAGTTCTTC. As protein: CATSDRTSGRAWEQFF. The rearrangement links TRBV24-1 to TRBJ2-1; 15 bases are a match to TRBD2. The CDR3 contains 16 residues. The V segment lost 4 bases and the J segment 10 bases; nucleotides outside the gene matches: 7. Germline CDR1 and CDR2: KGHDR and SFDVKD.

This clone turned up a few times. The genes are TRBV30 and TRBJ1-1, with a tentative D call TRBD1 (6 bases). Germline CDR1 is GTSNPN and CDR2 is SVGIG (reference sequence). Trimming pared 3 bases from V and 11 bases from J, leaving 19 bases between. This CDR3 has 13 residues. CDR3 protein: CAWSPGGGRMAFF. As DNA, the CDR3 is TGTGCCTGGAGCCCCGGGGGGGGGCGAATGGCTTTCTTT.

The rearrangement uses TRBV4-3 and TRBJ2-6; no clear D. From germline, CDR1 is LGHNA and CDR2 YSLEER. V lost 1 base and J 0 bases, leaving 7 bases between the germline ends. The CDR3 covers 16 residues. CDR3 nucleotide sequence: TGCGCCAGCAGCCAAGGCGTGTTCTCTGGGGCCAACGTCCTGACTTTC. It yields the protein CASSQGVFSGANVLTF.

The chain carries TRBV10-2 and TRBJ1-5; D perhaps matches TRBD1 (6 bases). The ends were cut back, 0 bases at V and 2 bases at J, with 14 bases in the middle. The CDR3 extends over 17 amino acids. Per the germline V gene, CDR1 is WSHSY and CDR2 is SAAADI. The CDR3 nucleotides are TGCGCCAGCAGTGAGTCGATGACAGGCGCGGGCAATCAGCCCCAGCATTTT. Its translation: CASSESMTGAGNQPQHF.

This clone was observed a single time. The chain is built from TRBV6-5 and TRBJ2-2, with 8 bases matching TRBD2. The CDR3 extends over 15 amino acids. The V gene end was trimmed by 5 bases and the J gene end by 5 bases; junction bases not matched to a gene: 7. The germline CDR1 and CDR2 sequences are MNHEY and SVGAGI. The CDR3 protein is CASSPRGGATGELFF. The DNA for the CDR3 is TGTGCCAGCAGTCCACGGGGGGGGGCGACCGGGGAGCTGTTTTTT.

The V gene is TRBV14, the J gene TRBJ1-2; D is perhaps TRBD1 (5 bases). The length of the CDR3 is 14 residues. V lost 7 bases, J lost 4 bases, and 16 bases lay in between. Germline V gene sequence: CDR1 SGHDN, CDR2 FVKESK. The chain's CDR3 is CASNHGSGPYGYTF. As DNA, the CDR3 is TGTGCCAGCAACCACGGGTCAGGGCCCTATGGCTACACCTTC.

The genes are TRBV21-1 and TRBJ1-2; TRBD1, the D gene given by the table, was not confirmed from the DNA. TRBV21-1 is a known pseudogene. The CDR3 contains 17 residues. CDR3 sequence: CASSNPILRGWDYGYTF. The CDR3 nucleotides are TGTGCCAGCAGCAACCCCATTTTGAGGGGGTGGGACTATGGCTACACCTTC.

The CDR3 loop is CASSQDRVRFADQPQHF. The CDR3 DNA follows: TGTGCCAGCTCACAGGACAGGGTCCGATTCGCCGACCAGCCCCAGCATTTT. The chain is built from TRBV18 and TRBJ1-5, with TRBD1 matching over 8 bases. This CDR3 contains 17 residues. Germline V gene data show CDR1 as KGHSH and CDR2 as LQKENI. J was trimmed by 7 bases and V by 4 bases; bases with no gene match: 15.

The sample holds a few counts of this clone. This chain joins TRBV25-1 and TRBJ2-1, with 13 bases that match TRBD2. The CDR3 spans 15 residues. V dropped 8 bases and J dropped 2; count of bases not matched to a gene: 3. Germline V gene sequence: CDR1 MGHDK, CDR2 SYGVNS. The CDR3 sequence: CASGGLAGAYNEQFF. In DNA, the CDR3 is TGTGCCAGCGGAGGACTAGCGGGAGCCTACAATGAGCAGTTCTTC.

V and J are TRBV16 and TRBJ1-2; 9 nucleotides match TRBD1. With 0 bases clipped from V and 8 bases from J, the junction kept 7 bases outside the gene matches. The germline V gene encodes CDR1 KGHSY and CDR2 FQNENV. The CDR3 extends over 15 amino acids. CDR3 residues: CASSQSWGQGGGYTF. Written as DNA, the CDR3 is TGTGCCAGCAGCCAATCCTGGGGACAGGGTGGCGGCTACACCTTC.

The rearrangement uses TRBV5-1 and TRBJ1-1; weak D call: TRBD1 (5 bases). Looked up from germline, CDR1 is SGHRS and CDR2 is YFSETQ. This CDR3 region has 13 residues. Deletions cut 0 bases from V and 6 bases from J, with 9 bases between. CDR3 DNA: TGCGCCAGCAGCTTGGTCGGGGGATCTGAAGCTTTCTTT. It translates to CASSLVGGSEAFF. Full variable domain (rest looked up from reference TRBV5-1 and TRBJ1-1): KAGVTQTPRYLIKTRGQQVTLSCSPISGHRSVSWYQQTPGQGLQFLFEYFSETQRNKGNFPGRFSGRQFSNSRSEMNVSTLELGDSALYLCASSLVGGSEAFFGQGTRLTVV.

This chain uses TRBV9 with TRBJ1-4; TRBD1 might be the D (5 bases). The V end was cut by 1 base, the J end by 2 bases, with 9 bases between. CDR1 is SGDLS, CDR2 YYNGEE, per germline. The CDR3 is made up of 15 amino acids. The CDR3 is CASSVRGGTNEKLFF. As DNA, the CDR3 is TGTGCCAGCAGCGTAAGGGGAGGGACTAATGAAAAACTGTTTTTT.

The chain recombines TRBV19 with TRBJ1-5; 7 positions match TRBD1. Germline V lookup: CDR1 LNHDA, CDR2 SQIVND (reference sequence). This CDR3 is 12 amino acids long. The V gene end was trimmed by 6 bases and the J gene end by 4 bases; junction bases not matched to a gene: 0. CDR3 nucleotide sequence: TGTGCCAGTAGGACAGGGAATCAGCCCCAGCATTTT. Translated: CASRTGNQPQHF.

The chain joins TRBV2 to TRBJ2-5; a possible D gene is TRBD2 (6 bases). V was clipped by 7 bases and J by 1 base, with 13 bases between them. This CDR3 comprises 14 residues. The germline V gene has CDR1 SNHLY and CDR2 FYNNEI. The CDR3 sequence is CASKSSDFQETQYF. Written as DNA, the CDR3 is TGTGCCAGCAAATCTAGCGATTTCCAAGAGACCCAGTACTTC.

This chain links TRBV12-5 with TRBJ1-5, with 7 bases matching TRBD1. The junction had 12 bases not matched to a gene; V was cut back by 0 bases and J by 4 bases. CDR1 and CDR2 from the germline V gene are LGHNT and FRNRAP. The CDR3 covers 18 residues. CDR3 region: CASGLVYEGTDQNQPQHF. The CDR3 nucleotides read TGTGCTAGTGGTTTGGTATACGAGGGGACAGATCAAAATCAGCCCCAGCATTTT.

The V gene is TRBV29-1, the J gene TRBJ1-2; TRBD1 matches at 7 bases. Germline V gene data show CDR1 as SQVTM and CDR2 as ANQGSEA. The CDR3 spans 14 residues. Losses at the gene ends were 3 bases for V and 3 bases for J; bases not matched to a gene: 7. This CDR3 is CSVDSKGTDYGYTF. DNA for the CDR3: TGCAGCGTTGACTCTAAAGGGACAGACTATGGCTACACCTTC.

V and J are TRBV2 and TRBJ1-6, with TRBD1 as a possible D gene (6 bases). The germline V and J ends were trimmed by 11 bases and 9 bases, with 17 bases remaining between them. The CDR3 totals 13 residues. The germline V gene encodes CDR1 SNHLY and CDR2 FYNNEI. CDR3 protein: CARRGGNGSPLHF. The CDR3 bases are TGTGCCCGGAGGGGGGGTAATGGTTCACCCCTCCACTTT.